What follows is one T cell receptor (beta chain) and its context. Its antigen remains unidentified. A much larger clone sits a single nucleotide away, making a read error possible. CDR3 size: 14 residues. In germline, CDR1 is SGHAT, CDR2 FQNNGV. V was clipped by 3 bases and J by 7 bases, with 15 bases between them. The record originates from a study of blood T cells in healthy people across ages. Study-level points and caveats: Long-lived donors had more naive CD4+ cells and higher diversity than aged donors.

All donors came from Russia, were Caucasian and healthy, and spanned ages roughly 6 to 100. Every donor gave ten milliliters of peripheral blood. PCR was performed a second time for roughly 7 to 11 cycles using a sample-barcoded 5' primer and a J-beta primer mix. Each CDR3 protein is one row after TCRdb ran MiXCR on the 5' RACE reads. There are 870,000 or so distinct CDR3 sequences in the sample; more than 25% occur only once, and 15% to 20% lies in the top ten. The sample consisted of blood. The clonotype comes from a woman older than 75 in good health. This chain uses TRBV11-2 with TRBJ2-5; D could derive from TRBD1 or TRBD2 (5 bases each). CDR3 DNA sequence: TGTGCCAGCAGCTTTGCAGGGTCGGGAAGGACCCAGTACTTC. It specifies CASSFAGSGRTQYF. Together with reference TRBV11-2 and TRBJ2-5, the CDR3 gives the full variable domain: EAGVAQSPRYKIIEKRQSVAFWCNPISGHATLYWYQQILGQGPKLLIQFQNNGVVDDSQLPKDRFSAERLKGVDSTLKIQPAKLEDSAVYLCASSFAGSGRTQYFGPGTRLLVL.